Shown below are 21 T cell receptor beta chains from a single sample sequenced in a study of early T cells in non-severe SARS-CoV-2 infection. Each CDR3 protein is one row after TCRdb ran MiXCR on the 5' RACE reads. Found here are 75,000 to 90,000 distinct CDR3 sequences, 15% of them singletons; the top ten hold less than 7%. Input material: whole blood. The receptor set was obtained from an adult who was a healthcare worker with PCR-confirmed SARS-CoV-2 infection or an uninfected control (not recorded which).

This clonotype occurred a few times. The chain uses TRBV28 and TRBJ2-1; no definite D call. Looked up from germline, CDR1 is MDHEN and CDR2 is SYDVKM. CDR3 length: 13 residues. V was cut by 3 bases and J by 3 bases, with 6 bases left in between. The CDR3 reads CASSFGNYNEQFF. The CDR3 region has the DNA TGTGCCAGCAGTTTTGGGAACTACAATGAGCAGTTCTTC.

This clonotype was counted many times. The chain employs TRBV28 and TRBJ1-3; D possibly corresponds to TRBD1 (6 bases). The CDR3 spans 11 residues. Per the germline V gene, CDR1 is MDHEN and CDR2 is SYDVKM. Trimming cost V 8 bases and J 10 bases, with 12 bases left between them. CDR3 DNA sequence: TGTGCCAGCCGATCCGGGACAACCATATATTTT. Protein: CASRSGTTIYF.

There are a few counts of this clonotype. The chain couples TRBV28 to TRBJ2-5, with D possibly matching TRBD2 (5 bases). From germline, CDR1 is MDHEN and CDR2 SYDVKM. The CDR3 totals 15 residues. Deletions cut 7 bases from V and 4 bases from J, with 19 bases between. In nucleotides, the CDR3 is TGTGCCAGCACTTCTAATCGGGCGGGCGGAGAGACCCAGTACTTC. Amino acids: CASTSNRAGGETQYF.

This CDR3 reads CSVPNRTKRDTQYF. CDR3 coding DNA: TGCAGTGTTCCGAACAGGACCAAGAGAGATACGCAGTATTTT. The rearrangement links TRBV20-1 to TRBJ2-3, with D possibly being TRBD1 (5 bases). V lost 7 bases and J 5 bases, leaving 19 bases between the germline ends. Germline CDR1 is DFQATT and CDR2 is SNEGSKA (reference sequence). The CDR3 has 14 residues.

The V gene is TRBV6-1, the J gene TRBJ1-4; possible D gene TRBD1, 6 bases. The V gene's germline CDR1 is MNHNS and CDR2 SASEGT. The CDR3 loop spans 15 amino acids. Trimming stripped 4 bases from V and 7 bases from J, with 16 bases between. CDR3 in DNA: TGTGCCAGCAGTGCTATGCAGGGGTTCCGTGAAAAACTGTTTTTT. This gives the protein CASSAMQGFREKLFF.

The chain joins TRBV7-2 to TRBJ2-1; D gene unclear. The CDR3 consists of 14 residues. Germline V gene data show CDR1 as SGHTA and CDR2 as FQGNSA. V was cut by 5 bases and J by 0 bases, with 8 bases left in between. The CDR3 nucleotides read TGTGCCAGCAGCGGGTATGTCTCCTACAATGAGCAGTTCTTC. As protein: CASSGYVSYNEQFF.

This clonotype was seen a few times. The chain has TRBV27 and TRBJ2-1, with 14 bases identical to TRBD2. This CDR3 contains 15 residues. Germline CDR1 MNHEY, CDR2 SMNVEV (reference sequence). With 5 bases clipped from V and 8 bases from J, the junction kept 5 bases outside the gene matches. The CDR3: CASSPGLAGVDEQFF. The CDR3 nucleotides are TGTGCCAGCAGTCCGGGACTAGCGGGAGTCGATGAGCAGTTCTTC.

The chain recombines TRBV30 with TRBJ1-2; D may be TRBD1 (6 bases). The CDR3 totals 11 residues. The V gene lost 4 bases and the J gene lost 7 bases, with 10 bases spanning the gap. Per germline, CDR1 GTSNPN and CDR2 SVGIG (reference sequence). The CDR3 region has the DNA TGTGCCTGGATAAGGGGGGCTGGCTACACCTTC. Amino acid sequence: CAWIRGAGYTF.

The rearrangement links TRBV20-1 to TRBJ2-7, with D possibly TRBD1 on 5 matching bases. Germline CDR1 and CDR2: DFQATT and SNEGSKA (reference sequence). The CDR3 runs to 14 residues. The ends were cut back, 6 bases at V and 0 bases at J, with 15 bases in the middle. CDR3: CSAPSTDFSYEQYF. As DNA, the CDR3 is TGCAGTGCCCCCTCGACAGACTTCTCCTACGAGCAGTACTTC.

This clonotype was picked up a small number of times. The rearrangement links TRBV28 to TRBJ2-7; D may correspond to TRBD1 or TRBD2 (5 bases each). This CDR3 has 15 amino acids. Trimming cost V 3 bases and J 3 bases, with 15 bases left between them. Germline assignment: CDR1 MDHEN and CDR2 SYDVKM. CDR3 region: CASSLWDRDYYEQYF. The CDR3 coding sequence is TGTGCCAGCAGTTTGTGGGACCGAGATTACTACGAGCAGTACTTC.

This clonotype was counted ten times or more. The chain employs TRBV5-1 and TRBJ2-2; 14 nucleotides line up with TRBD2. V lost 3 bases to trimming and J lost 4 bases; unmatched junction nucleotides: 8. CDR3 length equals 18 residues. Germline V gene lookup returns CDR1 SGHRS and CDR2 YFSETQ. In DNA form, the CDR3 reads TGCGCCAGCAGCTCGGGACTAGCGGGAGCTGATGTCACCGGGGAGCTGTTTTTT. Translating gives CASSSGLAGADVTGELFF.

In its sample, this clonotype was seen many times. V is TRBV2 and J is TRBJ1-5; weak D call: TRBD1 (6 bases). Germline assignment: CDR1 SNHLY and CDR2 FYNNEI. V shed 6 bases and J shed 5 bases, with 11 bases lying between them. The CDR3 runs 13 residues. CDR3 in DNA: TGTGCCAGCAGCGGACAGCGAGATCAGCCCCAGCATTTT. Amino acid sequence: CASSGQRDQPQHF.

The chain couples TRBV6-6 to TRBJ2-1; no clear D gene. This CDR3 spans 10 amino acids. The V end was cut by 5 bases, the J end by 11 bases, with 7 bases between. Germline V gene data show CDR1 as MNHNY and CDR2 as SVGAGI (reference sequence). CDR3 DNA: TGTGCCAGCAGTAGGGTTCAGCAGTTCTTC. Its translation: CASSRVQQFF.

In its sample, this clonotype was seen a few times. This chain joins TRBV19 and TRBJ1-5; the D gene is possibly TRBD1 (5 bases). CDR3 length: 14 residues. Germline assignment: CDR1 LNHDA and CDR2 SQIVND (reference sequence). V was shortened by 7 bases and J by 5 bases, with 15 bases between the two germline ends. Written as DNA, the CDR3 is TGTGCCAGTAAGGCAGGGAAGGTTTATCAGCCCCAGCATTTT. This translates into CASKAGKVYQPQHF.

This clonotype has only a few counts. The gene calls are TRBV7-2 and TRBJ2-7; the D gene is possibly TRBD1 (6 bases). CDR1 and CDR2 (germline): SGHTA, FQGNSA. Deletions cut 5 bases from V and 5 bases from J, with 10 bases between. The CDR3 covers 12 residues. Here the CDR3 reads CASSPYRDEQYF. CDR3 nucleotides: TGTGCCAGCAGCCCATACAGGGACGAGCAGTACTTC.

This clonotype turned up a few times. The rearrangement uses TRBV5-4 and TRBJ2-2, with 10 bases matching TRBD2. V gave up 4 bases and J gave up 0 bases; unmatched junction bases: 6. The CDR3 is 17 amino acids. Germline CDR1 reads SGHNT; CDR2 reads YYREEE (reference sequence). DNA of the CDR3: TGTGCCAGCAGCCCCATTAGCGGGAGGACGAACACCGGGGAGCTGTTTTTT. The encoded protein is CASSPISGRTNTGELFF.

Only a few counts were recorded for this clonotype. V gene TRBV15 combines with J gene TRBJ2-3; 10 bases fit TRBD1. Germline assignment: CDR1 LNHNV and CDR2 YYDKDF (reference sequence). The CDR3 consists of 14 residues. Trimming removed 6 bases from V and 4 bases from J; junction bases left unmatched: 4. In DNA form, the CDR3 reads TGTGCCACCAGTCCGACAGGGGGCGCAGATACGCAGTATTTT. Translated: CATSPTGGADTQYF.

In its sample, this clonotype was seen a few times. This chain uses TRBV6-2 or TRBV6-3 with TRBJ1-5; no reliable D call. The CDR3 length is 13 residues. Per the germline V gene, CDR1 is MNHEY and CDR2 is SVGEGT. The V end was cut by 2 bases, the J end by 5 bases, with 7 bases between. CDR3 protein: CASSYEAHQPQHF. CDR3 DNA sequence: TGTGCCAGCAGTTACGAGGCACATCAGCCCCAGCATTTT.

This clonotype was picked up many times. One junction end disagrees with the germline gene, perhaps due to a read error. The chain employs TRBV28 and TRBJ1-5; 7 nucleotides align to TRBD1. Germline CDR1 reads MDHEN; CDR2 reads SYDVKM. This CDR3 contains 11 residues. The CDR3 DNA reads TGTGCCAGCAGTTTAGGGACAGCCAGATATTTT. The encoded protein is CASSLGTARYF.

This clonotype has just one count. The genes are TRBV28 and TRBJ2-2; 8 bases map to TRBD1. The CDR3 consists of 16 residues. Germline lookup yields CDR1 MDHEN and CDR2 SYDVKM. The V segment lost 2 bases and the J segment 7 bases; nucleotides outside the gene matches: 9. The CDR3, as DNA: TGTGCCAGCAGTTTAATAGGACAGGGAACGCGCGGGGAGCTGTTTTTT. Translating gives CASSLIGQGTRGELFF.

The V gene is TRBV20-1, the J gene TRBJ1-2; 9 bases align to TRBD1. Germline CDR1 is DFQATT and CDR2 is SNEGSKA (reference sequence). This CDR3 comprises 15 residues. V lost 1 base to trimming and J lost 6 bases; unmatched junction nucleotides: 9. The CDR3 bases are TGCAGTGCTAGAGCCCAGAATCGGGACAGGGATGGCTACACCTTC. It translates to CSARAQNRDRDGYTF.